Following are 8 T cell receptor beta chains from one sample sequenced in a study of vaccination and CD4 T cells after COVID-19 (dated by TCRdb to 2021 to 2024). Libraries were made using PCR. Instrument used: Illumina iSeq 100. At the Johns Hopkins FTIC core, DNA from the cultured CD4+ T cells underwent TCR sequencing with the Oncomine TCR Beta short-read assay. TCRdb handled the public reads itself, with Q25 trimming in fastp and clone calling in MiXCR, and kept productive beta chains. Rows matching on CDR3 protein sequence are summarized as one entry with the most common DNA and genes. The sample contains 20,000 or so distinct CDR3 sequences, less than 55% of them found a single time. The ten biggest clones cover roughly 10% of the sample. Antigen specificity for these receptors is unknown. This sample's treatment or condition label indicates: roughly 11-day PBMC culture with coronavirus spike peptide pools or control peptides (ViraFEST assay).

Here the sequenced sample was CD4+ T cells from blood, cultured in vitro, taken before SARS-CoV-2 vaccination. These receptors were obtained from a human donor who had recovered from COVID-19.

This clonotype turned up a few times. J is TRBJ1-5 and V is TRBV2; D is unclear. Between the trimmed V and J ends, which lost 6 bases and 6 bases, there was a span of 12 bases. From germline, CDR1 is SNHLY and CDR2 FYNNEI. CDR3 size: 13 residues. The chain's CDR3 is CASRREGSQPQHF. The CDR3 DNA is TGTGCCAGCAGGAGGGAGGGTTCTCAGCCCCAGCATTTT.

This clonotype turned up a few times. This rearrangement joins TRBV20-1 to TRBJ1-1; D is possibly TRBD1 (5 bases). This CDR3 comprises 12 residues. V lost 1 base to trimming and J lost 3 bases, with 6 bases between them. In germline, CDR1 is DFQATT, CDR2 SNEGSKA (reference sequence). CDR3 sequence reads: CSARAGHTEAFF. The CDR3 coding sequence is TGCAGTGCTAGAGCAGGGCACACTGAAGCTTTCTTT.

This clonotype was recorded a few times. The chain couples TRBV19 to TRBJ2-3; 11 positions agree with TRBD2. The J segment lost 0 bases and the V segment lost 8 bases, leaving 1 base of the junction unmatched. Germline-derived CDR1 and CDR2 are LNHDA and SQIVND (reference sequence). The CDR3 has 14 residues. CDR3 sequence reads: CASGTSGSTDTQYF. The CDR3 DNA follows: TGTGCCAGTGGGACTAGCGGTAGCACAGATACGCAGTATTTT.

This clonotype was observed a handful of times. The rearrangement links TRBV6-2 or TRBV6-3 to TRBJ2-7, with TRBD1 identical over 7 bases. Losses at the gene ends were 4 bases for V and 2 bases for J; bases not matched to a gene: 17. Germline-derived CDR1 and CDR2 are MNHEY and SVGEGT. This CDR3 has 18 residues. The DNA of the CDR3 is TGTGCCAGCAGTTCCCAGGCCCGTAGGGACAGTCGAGCCTACGAGCAGTACTTC. Amino acids: CASSSQARRDSRAYEQYF.

The rearrangement uses TRBV20-1 and TRBJ2-7; D could derive from TRBD1 or TRBD2 (6 bases each). This CDR3 has 15 amino acids. Trimming pared 5 bases from V and 1 base from J, leaving 18 bases between. The germline V gene has CDR1 DFQATT and CDR2 SNEGSKA (reference sequence). The CDR3 coding sequence is TGCAGTGCTCCCGGGGGCGGAAGCCTTTCCTACGAGCAGTACTTC. It is translated as CSAPGGGSLSYEQYF.

The rearrangement uses TRBV6-2 or TRBV6-3 and TRBJ1-3; D uncertain. Per germline, CDR1 MNHEY and CDR2 SVGEGT. V was trimmed by 6 bases and J by 0 bases, leaving 9 bases between them. The CDR3 totals 14 residues. This CDR3 is CASSRRNSGNTIYF. In DNA, the CDR3 is TGTGCCAGCAGCAGGCGGAACTCTGGAAACACCATATATTTT.

The chain recombines TRBV7-6 with TRBJ2-5; 7 bases are a match to TRBD2. The CDR3 extends over 15 amino acids. Germline V gene sequence: CDR1 SGHVS, CDR2 FNYEAQ. Germline trimming cut 4 bases from V and 2 bases from J; bases unmatched to any gene: 7. The CDR3 loop is CASSWQWRGQETQYF. CDR3 DNA: TGTGCCAGCAGCTGGCAGTGGCGGGGGCAAGAGACCCAGTACTTC.

The chain carries TRBV10-3 and TRBJ2-3; perhaps TRBD2 as D (5 bases). In germline, CDR1 is ENHRY, CDR2 SYGVKD. The CDR3 has 16 residues. V lost 0 bases and J lost 0, with 10 bases in between. The CDR3 DNA reads TGTGCCATCAGTGAGTCGAGGACTGCTAGCACAGATACGCAGTATTTT. Its protein product is CAISESRTASTDTQYF.